This entry concerns a single T cell receptor beta chain. Its antigen is as yet unknown. Possible read error: a much larger clone is one base away. Primed by a sample-barcoded 5' primer and a J-beta primer mix, a second PCR proceeded for 7 to 11 cycles. CDR3-containing paired-end reads numbering at least 2.5 million came from each sample. TCRdb recomputed calls from the 5' RACE reads with MiXCR, one row per CDR3 protein. Of fewer than 2,000,000 distinct CDR3 sequences listed, roughly 30% are singletons. This sample was included in a study of blood T cells in healthy people across ages. The study, taken as a whole, reports: The unknown donor CMV status may have confounded expanded clonotype changes. Donors of long life had a larger count of naive CD4+ cells and greater diversity than aged donors.

Specimen: blood. This receptor was identified in a woman under 40 in good health.

The CDR3 DNA reads TGCGCCAGCAGCCACCGACACGAGCGGACAGGGCGCGACAATGAGCAGTTCTTC. Protein product: CASSHRHERTGRDNEQFF. The chain combines TRBV4-1 with TRBJ2-1; 8 bases line up with TRBD1. The CDR3 is made up of 18 amino acids. J was trimmed by 5 bases and V by 3 bases; bases with no gene match: 15. Germline V gene lookup returns CDR1 MGHRA and CDR2 YSYEKL.